What follows are 31 T cell receptor beta chains derived from one specimen sequenced in a study of human T cells and chemical hapten exposure. Specified time point: patch test 2, 6 weeks after DPC sensitization. The treatment is: therapeutic diphenylcyclopropenone sensitization with weekly scalp DPC. MiXCR was run by TCRdb on the RACE reads, yielding one entry per CDR3 protein. The sample contains more than 110,000 distinct CDR3 sequences, approximately 12% of which appear only once. Specimen: whole blood, collected in connection with sensitization to the hapten diphenylcyclopropenone (DPC). The receptors shown here come from a woman in her fifties or sixties with alopecia areata. Some clones in this sample may be carry-over from other donors' samples.

This clonotype has ten or more counts. The genes are TRBV2 and TRBJ2-2; D is perhaps TRBD2 (6 bases). This CDR3 region has 14 residues. Trimming took off 6 bases at V and 1 base at J, with 9 bases between the two ends. In germline, CDR1 is SNHLY, CDR2 FYNNEI. CDR3 bases: TGTGCCAGCAGCGGGACTTTGAACACCGGGGAGCTGTTTTTT. Its translation is CASSGTLNTGELFF.

The J gene is TRBJ2-1, the V gene TRBV6-2 or TRBV6-3; D unresolved. The CDR3 loop spans 14 amino acids. Germline CDR1 MNHEY, CDR2 SVGEGT. V was clipped by 8 bases and J by 2 bases, with 13 bases between them. The CDR3 here is CASGSMSAYNEQFF. Written as DNA, the CDR3 is TGTGCCAGCGGATCCATGAGTGCCTACAATGAGCAGTTCTTC.

The table lists this clonotype with many counts. The rearrangement links TRBV20-1 to TRBJ2-7, with 8 bases aligning to TRBD2. The CDR3 is made up of 15 amino acids. Germline V CDR1 and CDR2: DFQATT, SNEGSKA (reference sequence). V trimming: 5 bases; J trimming: 3 bases; junction bases outside the gene matches: 12. The CDR3 DNA reads as TGCAGTGCTCGGCTCGGGGGGGAGGCCGACTACGAGCAGTACTTC. Its protein product is CSARLGGEADYEQYF.

Only a few counts were recorded for this clonotype. The rearrangement uses TRBV3-1 and TRBJ1-1; D remains unclear. The CDR3 has 11 amino acids. V dropped 3 bases and J dropped 11 bases, with 10 bases sitting between them. Germline lookup yields CDR1 LGHDT and CDR2 YNNKEL (reference sequence). For the CDR3, the DNA is TGTGCCAGCAGCCAGGGTATTCGGGCTTTCTTT. Translating it yields CASSQGIRAFF. The whole variable domain, filled in from reference TRBV3-1 and TRBJ1-1, reads DTAVSQTPKYLVTQMGNDKSIKCEQNLGHDTMYWYKQDSKKFLKIMFSYNNKELIINETVPNRFSPKSPDKAHLNLHINSLELGDSAVYFCASSQGIRAFFGQGTRLTVV.

This clonotype has only a few counts. The rearrangement joins TRBV6-6 to TRBJ2-7; D perhaps matches TRBD1 (6 bases). This CDR3 region has 12 residues. V was trimmed by 4 bases and J by 6 bases, leaving 10 bases between them. The germline V gene has CDR1 MNHNY and CDR2 SVGAGI (reference sequence). As DNA, the CDR3 is TGTGCCAGCAGTTCGGGACACGCCGAGCAGTACTTC. Translated: CASSSGHAEQYF.

This clonotype occurred a few times. The chain couples TRBV5-4 to TRBJ1-1; the match to TRBD1 covers 8 bases. Germline lookup yields CDR1 SGHNT and CDR2 YYREEE (reference sequence). The length of the CDR3 is 14 residues. With V trimmed by 5 bases and J by 1 base, 4 bases remained unmatched. The CDR3 DNA sequence: TGTGCCAGCAGTGGACAGGGCCGGAACACTGAAGCTTTCTTT. Amino acid sequence: CASSGQGRNTEAFF. The full variable domain, in which reference TRBV5-4 and TRBJ1-1 provide the parts outside the CDR3, is ETGVTQSPTHLIKTRGQQVTLRCSSQSGHNTVSWYQQALGQGPQFIFQYYREEENGRGNFPPRFSGLQFPNYSSELNVNALELDDSALYLCASSGQGRNTEAFFGQGTRLTVV.

V gene TRBV18 combines with J gene TRBJ2-3; 12 nucleotides match TRBD1. The J segment lost 6 bases and the V segment lost 6 bases, leaving 10 bases of the junction unmatched. This CDR3 region has 16 residues. Germline assignment: CDR1 KGHSH and CDR2 LQKENI. The CDR3 DNA is TGTGCCAGCTCGGGGACCGGGACAGGGGGCGCGGATACGCAGTATTTT. Its protein is CASSGTGTGGADTQYF.

This clonotype has a count of ten or more. The V call is TRBV29-1, the J call TRBJ2-2, with D tentatively TRBD2 (7 bases). There are 18 residues in the CDR3. V was cut by 1 base and J by 4 bases, with 22 bases left in between. Germline V gene sequence: CDR1 SQVTM, CDR2 ANQGSEA. As DNA, the CDR3 is TGCAGCGTTGAAGCTCTAGACCGGGGGGCGCAGGGCACCGGGGAGCTGTTTTTT. Protein: CSVEALDRGAQGTGELFF.

The chain employs TRBV29-1 and TRBJ2-2; no clear D. There are 11 residues in the CDR3. Germline V gene lookup returns CDR1 SQVTM and CDR2 ANQGSEA. V was shortened by 4 bases and J by 6 bases, with 6 bases between the two germline ends. CDR3 loop: CSVAGPGELFF. CDR3 coding DNA: TGCAGCGTTGCAGGCCCCGGGGAGCTGTTTTTT.

This clonotype was found many times. The chain links TRBV30 to TRBJ1-2; a weak D match, TRBD1 (6 bases). Trimming stripped 2 bases from V and 8 bases from J, with 9 bases between. The CDR3 consists of 11 residues. Per the germline V gene, CDR1 is GTSNPN and CDR2 is SVGIG (reference sequence). In DNA, the CDR3 is TGTGCCTGGAGTCAAGGGGGAGGCTACACCTTC. It codes for CAWSQGGGYTF.

There are many counts of this clonotype. The genes are TRBV11-2 and TRBJ1-4, with D perhaps matching TRBD1 (5 bases). V lost 5 bases to trimming and J lost 4 bases, with 11 bases between them. This CDR3 is built from 14 residues. Germline loops: CDR1 SGHAT, CDR2 FQNNGV. The CDR3 protein is CASSQGAFNEKLFF. CDR3 DNA: TGTGCCAGCAGCCAAGGGGCGTTTAATGAAAAACTGTTTTTT.

The chain links TRBV12-3 or TRBV12-4 to TRBJ1-5; TRBD1 is a possible D gene (5 bases). Trimming shortened V by 0 bases and J by 1 base, and 13 bases separated the two germline ends. CDR3 length: 17 residues. The CDR3 reads CASSLARGPRSNQPQHF. CDR3 coding DNA: TGTGCCAGCAGTTTAGCTAGGGGCCCGAGGAGCAATCAGCCCCAGCATTTT.

This sequence joins TRBV7-3 and TRBJ2-1; D is possibly TRBD2 (5 bases). The CDR3 contains 13 residues. Per germline, CDR1 SGHTA and CDR2 FQGTGA. Trimming removed 4 bases at V and 5 bases at J, with 9 bases between. The CDR3 protein is CASSSGLNNEQFF. Written as DNA, the CDR3 is TGTGCCAGCAGCTCCGGACTCAACAATGAGCAGTTCTTC.

The table lists this clonotype with a few counts. The chain combines TRBV5-1 with TRBJ2-1; D not resolved. Trimming removed 0 bases from V and 6 bases from J, with 4 bases in between. CDR1 is SGHRS and CDR2 is YFSETQ in the germline V gene. This CDR3 has 12 amino acids. CDR3 region: CASSLGVNEQFF. The CDR3 DNA is TGCGCCAGCAGCTTGGGGGTCAATGAGCAGTTCTTC.

This sequence joins TRBV28 and TRBJ2-1; 7 bases fit TRBD2. The CDR3 is 12 amino acids. CDR1 and CDR2 (germline): MDHEN, SYDVKM. The V and J ends lost 10 bases and 9 bases, in that order; junction bases with no gene match: 9. The CDR3 region is CATSGKLTEQFF. The CDR3 DNA sequence: TGTGCCACAAGCGGGAAACTGACTGAGCAGTTCTTC.

This clonotype has a count of ten or more. The chain uses TRBV9 and TRBJ2-1; 14 nucleotides line up with TRBD2. The ends lost 0 bases at V and 8 bases at J; junction bases unmatched: 7. CDR3 size: 17 residues. The germline V gene encodes CDR1 SGDLS and CDR2 YYNGEE. This CDR3 is CASSVEGLAGVLYEQFF. DNA for the CDR3: TGTGCCAGCAGCGTAGAGGGACTAGCGGGAGTATTGTATGAGCAGTTCTTC.

A few counts support this clonotype. V is TRBV18 and J is TRBJ2-7, with 7 bases aligning to TRBD1. The CDR3 length is 13 residues. Per the germline V gene, CDR1 is KGHSH and CDR2 is LQKENI. The V segment lost 5 bases and the J segment 7 bases; nucleotides outside the gene matches: 8. CDR3 region: CASSATQGVEQYF. The CDR3 bases are TGTGCCAGCTCAGCCACCCAGGGGGTTGAGCAGTACTTC.

The sample holds a few counts of this clonotype. This CDR3 reads CSARTPAYEQYF. The CDR3, as DNA: TGCAGCGCCAGGACGCCAGCCTACGAGCAGTACTTC. The V and J genes are TRBV29-1 and TRBJ2-7; no firm D call. CDR1 and CDR2 (germline): SQVTM, ANQGSEA. The CDR3 runs 12 residues. The V and J ends lost 7 bases and 2 bases respectively, with 12 bases between them.

This clonotype was seen many times. J is TRBJ2-2 and V is TRBV7-3; a possible D gene is TRBD1 (5 bases). CDR3 size: 14 residues. Germline V gene sequence: CDR1 SGHTA, CDR2 FQGTGA. Trimming pared 5 bases from V and 3 bases from J, leaving 10 bases between. CDR3 protein: CASSPDRDTGELFF. CDR3 nucleotide sequence: TGTGCCAGCAGCCCCGACAGAGACACCGGGGAGCTGTTTTTT.

This clonotype was detected many times. V and J are TRBV6-1 and TRBJ2-7, with a tentative D call TRBD2 (5 bases). The CDR3 is 13 amino acids. Germline V gene data show CDR1 as MNHNS and CDR2 as SASEGT. With 10 bases removed from V and 3 bases from J, the gap between germline ends came to 16 bases. In nucleotides, the CDR3 is TGTGCCATCCGGTCCGGAGGCGGCTACGAGCAGTACTTC. Translation gives CAIRSGGGYEQYF.

This chain's CDR3 is CASSLTVRGLVESSYNEQFF. CDR3 DNA: TGTGCCAGCAGCTTAACGGTGCGGGGGCTAGTTGAGAGTTCCTACAATGAGCAGTTCTTC. The chain combines TRBV7-8 with TRBJ2-1; tentatively, D is TRBD2 (7 bases). Trimming removed 2 bases from V and 1 base from J, with 24 bases in between. The CDR3 runs 20 residues. Germline values: CDR1 SGHVS, CDR2 FQNEAQ. Looking up the rest from reference TRBV7-8 and TRBJ2-1 gives the full variable domain: GAGVSQSPRYKVAKRGQDVALRCDPISGHVSLFWYQQALGQGPEFLTYFQNEAQLDKSGLPSDRFFAERPEGSVSTLKIQRTQQEDSAVYLCASSLTVRGLVESSYNEQFFGPGTRLTVL.

The genes are TRBV7-2 and TRBJ2-3; tentative D call: TRBD1 (6 bases). The CDR3 covers 15 residues. Germline V gives CDR1 SGHTA, CDR2 FQGNSA. The V gene lost 5 bases and the J gene lost 5 bases, with 17 bases spanning the gap. CDR3 nucleotide sequence: TGTGCCAGCAGCGCCTCAGGGGCCCGGGTAGATACGCAGTATTTT. Translated, it gives CASSASGARVDTQYF. Variable domain in full (rest from reference TRBV7-2 and TRBJ2-3): GAGVSQSPSNKVTEKGKDVELRCDPISGHTALYWYRQSLGQGLEFLIYFQGNSAPDKSGLPSDRFSAERTGGSVSTLTIQRTQQEDSAVYLCASSASGARVDTQYFGPGTRLTVL.

This clonotype turned up a few times. The rearrangement joins TRBV7-6 to TRBJ2-3; no reliable D call. CDR1 is SGHVS and CDR2 is FNYEAQ in the germline V gene. This CDR3 contains 13 residues. Deletions cut 7 bases from V and 1 base from J, with 9 bases between. CDR3 DNA: TGTGCCAGCACGCCTCGGCGCACAGATACGCAGTATTTT. Residues: CASTPRRTDTQYF.

This clonotype was detected ten times or more. V gene TRBV11-2 combines with J gene TRBJ2-1, with 8 nucleotides matching TRBD2. J lost 3 bases, V lost 3 bases, and 1 base had no gene match. CDR1 SGHAT and CDR2 FQNNGV come from the germline V gene. This CDR3 spans 14 amino acids. The CDR3 coding sequence is TGTGCCAGCAGCTTTAGCGGGAACTACAATGAGCAGTTCTTC. It translates to CASSFSGNYNEQFF.

The V gene is TRBV24-1, the J gene TRBJ2-1; 7 bases agree with TRBD2. CDR3 length: 15 amino acids. V lost 5 bases, J lost 4 bases, and 7 bases stayed unmatched. The germline V gene has CDR1 KGHDR and CDR2 SFDVKD. The CDR3 reads CATSVIAGRYNEQFF. CDR3 nucleotides: TGTGCCACCAGTGTGATAGCGGGCAGATACAATGAGCAGTTCTTC.

The V gene is TRBV29-1, the J gene TRBJ1-5; 7 bases line up with TRBD1. CDR1 SQVTM and CDR2 ANQGSEA come from the germline V gene. V lost 4 bases and J lost 5; bases outside the gene matches: 8. The CDR3 has 14 residues. DNA of the CDR3: TGCAGCGTTGTTACCCAGGGGGTTGATCAGCCCCAGCATTTT. Its protein is CSVVTQGVDQPQHF. The full variable domain, in which reference TRBV29-1 and TRBJ1-5 provide the parts outside the CDR3, is SAVISQKPSRDICQRGTSLTIQCQVDSQVTMMFWYRQQPGQSLTLIATANQGSEATYESGFVIDKFPISRPNLTFSTLTVSNMSPEDSSIYLCSVVTQGVDQPQHFGDGTRLSIL.

Only a few counts were recorded for this clonotype. The chain links TRBV3-1 to TRBJ2-7; D is possibly TRBD2 (6 bases). CDR1 and CDR2 (germline): LGHDT, YNNKEL (reference sequence). Trimming left V 1 base short and J 0 bases short, with 10 bases between. The CDR3 has 15 amino acids. The CDR3 coding sequence is TGTGCCAGCAGCCAAGCCCTCGGGAGCTCCTACGAGCAGTACTTC. Encoded protein: CASSQALGSSYEQYF.

This clonotype was picked up a small number of times. The rearrangement joins TRBV12-3 or TRBV12-4 to TRBJ1-5; a possible D gene is TRBD1 (5 bases). The germline V and J ends were trimmed by 7 bases and 5 bases, with 18 bases remaining between them. CDR3 length: 15 residues. The CDR3 protein is CASTPPGVGDQPQHF. The CDR3 nucleotides read TGTGCCAGCACGCCTCCGGGGGTAGGCGATCAGCCCCAGCATTTT.

This clonotype was observed at least ten times. The genes are TRBV27 and TRBJ1-6, with D uncertain. V shed 6 bases and J shed 7 bases, with 10 bases lying between them. This CDR3 is built from 13 residues. CDR1 and CDR2 (germline): MNHEY, SMNVEV (reference sequence). CDR3 amino acids: CASSIQWNSPLHF. Written as DNA, the CDR3 is TGTGCCAGCAGCATCCAGTGGAATTCACCCCTCCACTTT.

A few counts support this clonotype. The genes are TRBV4-2 and TRBJ1-4, with D hard to call. Germline V gene lookup returns CDR1 LGHNA and CDR2 YNFKEQ. Trimming removed 4 bases from V and 5 bases from J, with 17 bases in between. The CDR3 is made up of 16 amino acids. The CDR3 protein is CASSRNLGPTNEKLFF. The CDR3, as DNA: TGTGCCAGCAGCCGTAACTTGGGCCCCACCAATGAAAAACTGTTTTTT.

The chain combines TRBV5-1 with TRBJ2-1; 13 positions match TRBD2. The germline V gene has CDR1 SGHRS and CDR2 YFSETQ. J was trimmed by 1 base and V by 5 bases; bases with no gene match: 18. The CDR3 is made up of 21 amino acids. The CDR3 region is CASRARGGLAGPSGSYNEQFF. The CDR3 region has the DNA TGCGCCAGCAGGGCGAGAGGGGGACTAGCGGGACCTTCTGGGTCCTACAATGAGCAGTTCTTC.